This is a list of T cell receptor beta chains from one sample in a study of T-cell memory formation after mild COVID-19. MiXCR, run by TCRdb on the 5' RACE reads, gives a single entry per CDR3 protein. Of 110,000 to 150,000 distinct CDR3 sequences listed, 20% to 25% are singletons. Sequencing was done on a sample of PBMCs or a T cell subset sorted from them (not recorded which). These TCRs come from an adult woman who had mild COVID-19 (a few samples of this study predate the infection). Cell type and time point are not known. Both conserved end residues are part of each CDR3. The order of the fields is D gene, clone size, J gene, V gene, CDR3 DNA, CDR3 protein. The D gene is left open where the match is weak. Rows give clone size only sometimes, using once, few, many, or a class for an expanded clone.

. | few | TRBJ2-3 | TRBV7-9 | TGTGCCAGCAGCTCCAGGGTTTCGGGGGAGGCAGATACGCAGTATTTT | CASSSRVSGEADTQYF
. | . | TRBJ1-5 | TRBV27 | TGTGCCAGCAAACTAGGGCCGTGGGTCAATCAGCCCCAGCATTTT | CASKLGPWVNQPQHF
. | . | TRBJ1-1 | TRBV7-9 | TGTGCCAGCAGCTTAGTCTTAGGGGCGACTGAAGCTTTCTTT | CASSLVLGATEAFF
. | . | TRBJ2-7 | TRBV4-2 | TGTGCCAGCAGCCAAGAATTCGGGGCCTCCTACGAGCAGTACTTC | CASSQEFGASYEQYF
TRBD1 | . | TRBJ2-5 | TRBV7-9 | TGTGCCAGCAGCACACTTCTCGGGACAGGGAAAGAGACCCAGTACTTC | CASSTLLGTGKETQYF
TRBD1 | . | TRBJ2-3 | TRBV7-6 | TGTGCCAGCAGCCTCCTGGACAGGGCGAGCACAGATACGCAGTATTTT | CASSLLDRASTDTQYF
. | few | TRBJ2-7 | TRBV4-3 | TGCGCCAGCAGCCAAGACAGTCCCGGGGTCGAGCAGTACTTC | CASSQDSPGVEQYF
TRBD1 | . | TRBJ1-1 | TRBV20-1 | TGCAGTGCTAGAGTCGGACAGGGAGTCACTGAAGCTTTCTTT | CSARVGQGVTEAFF
TRBD1 | few | TRBJ1-3 | TRBV12-3/TRBV12-4 | TGTGCCAGCAGAACAGGGGACGGAAACACCATATATTTT | CASRTGDGNTIYF
. | . | TRBJ2-7 | TRBV12-3/TRBV12-4 | TGTGCCAGCAGCCCCGGGCCTGGGGGCGAGCAGTACTTC | CASSPGPGGEQYF
. | . | TRBJ1-1 | TRBV10-3 | TGTGCCATCAGTGAGTCACCCCTCGGGGGACCCAACACTGAAGCTTTCTTT | CAISESPLGGPNTEAFF
. | few | TRBJ2-7 | TRBV7-9 | TGTGCCAGCAGCCCGGACAGCCCCTACGAGCAGTACTTC | CASSPDSPYEQYF
TRBD2 | . | TRBJ2-3 | TRBV14 | TGTGCCAGCAGCCAAGACCTAGCGGGAGGACAAGATACGCAGTATTTT | CASSQDLAGGQDTQYF
. | . | TRBJ2-1 | TRBV5-1 | TGCGCCAGCAGCTTCAAGGTGGATGAGCAGTTCTTC | CASSFKVDEQFF
TRBD1 | few | TRBJ2-6 | TRBV12-3/TRBV12-4 | TGTGCCAGCACCAAGGGACAGGTAGACTCTGGGGCCAACGTCCTGACTTTC | CASTKGQVDSGANVLTF
. | . | TRBJ1-2 | TRBV12-3/TRBV12-4 | TGTGCCAGCAGTTCCGGGGCGCGCTACACCTTC | CASSSGARYTF
TRBD1 | . | TRBJ1-2 | TRBV7-9 | TGTGCCAGCAGCTACGGACAGGGAAATAGCTATGGCTACACCTTC | CASSYGQGNSYGYTF
. | few | TRBJ2-7 | TRBV5-1 | TGCGCCAGCAGCCGGGACGGCCACGAGCAGTACTTC | CASSRDGHEQYF
TRBD2 | many | TRBJ2-1 | TRBV27 | TGTGCCAGCAGTTTGGGGCTAGCGGGAGGGTCGAACAATGAGCAGTTCTTC | CASSLGLAGGSNNEQFF
TRBD2 | . | TRBJ2-1 | TRBV4-2 | TGTGCCAGCAGCCAAGGTCCCGGGACTAGTTCGACCAATGAGCAGTTCTTC | CASSQGPGTSSTNEQFF
. | . | TRBJ2-7 | TRBV6-6 | TGTGCCAGCACCGCGAACCGCTACGAGCAGTACTTC | CASTANRYEQYF
. | . | TRBJ2-5 | TRBV3-1 | TGTGCCAGCAGCCCTATATTAGGGGTGTCGGGCCAAGAGACCCAGTACTTC | CASSPILGVSGQETQYF
. | . | TRBJ2-1 | TRBV12-3/TRBV12-4 | TGTGCCAGCAGTTTAACGAGACTCCAGACCGGGCAGTTCTTC | CASSLTRLQTGQFF
TRBD1 | . | TRBJ1-1 | TRBV30 | TGTGCCTGGACCCAGACAGGGTTTAACACTGAAGCTTTCTTT | CAWTQTGFNTEAFF
. | . | TRBJ2-1 | TRBV3-1 | TGTGCCAGCAGCCAAGATTCCGGACTCCCCCGTGGCAATGAGCAGTTCTTC | CASSQDSGLPRGNEQFF
. | few | TRBJ1-1 | TRBV6-5 | TGTGCCAGCGGCTCAGTTGGATCTGAAGCTTTCTTT | CASGSVGSEAFF